These T cell receptor beta chains were read from a single sample in a study of identical twins. TCRdb re-analysed the 5' RACE reads in MiXCR, keeping a single row per CDR3 protein. The data show some 1,600,000 distinct CDR3 sequences, under 35% seen once. The sample was cord blood. The receptor source for this set is a newborn girl in good health. The CDR3 runs from the conserved cysteine through the conserved F or W. The order of the fields is clone size, D gene, J gene, V gene, CDR3 protein, CDR3 DNA. The D gene is left open where the match is weak. Size is omitted from some rows. Given values are once, few, many or a class for expanded clones.

>.|.|TRBJ1-1|TRBV27
CASSLGLHTEAFF
TGTGCCAGCAGTTTAGGACTGCACACTGAAGCTTTCTTT
>.|.|TRBJ1-2|TRBV5-1
CASSLGLGQDEGYTF
TGCGCCAGCAGCTTGGGGTTGGGGCAGGATGAAGGCTACACCTTC
>few|.|TRBJ1-1|TRBV29-1
CSEYRDNTEAFF
TGCAGCGAGTACCGGGACAACACTGAAGCTTTCTTT
>few|TRBD2|TRBJ2-1|TRBV7-9
CASSLYPGGPTPNEQFF
TGTGCCAGCAGCTTATACCCGGGGGGACCTACACCCAATGAGCAGTTCTTC
>few|.|TRBJ1-1|TRBV5-4
CASSTILNTEAFF
TGTGCCAGCAGCACCATACTGAACACTGAAGCTTTCTTT
>few|.|TRBJ2-1|TRBV10-3
CAISVVESNEQFF
TGTGCCATCAGTGTCGTAGAATCCAATGAGCAGTTCTTC
>.|.|TRBJ2-5|TRBV5-6
CASSHRDTLQETQYF
TGTGCCAGCAGCCACCGGGACACACTACAAGAGACCCAGTACTTC
>.|.|TRBJ1-5|TRBV5-1
CAGSPEGNQPQHF
TGCGCCGGCAGCCCAGAGGGGAATCAGCCCCAGCATTTT
>.|TRBD2|TRBJ2-7|TRBV7-4
CASSPSTSGRAPQYF
TGTGCCAGCAGCCCGTCGACTAGCGGGAGGGCCCCGCAGTACTTC
>.|.|TRBJ2-7|TRBV7-2
CASSLNCYYEQYF
TGTGCCAGCAGCCTCAACTGCTACTACGAGCAGTACTTC
>.|TRBD1|TRBJ2-6|TRBV7-8
CASSPSPGQGRANVLTF
TGTGCCAGCAGCCCGTCTCCGGGACAGGGAAGGGCCAACGTCCTGACTTTC
>.|TRBD1|TRBJ2-1|TRBV12-3/TRBV12-4
CASSLAGTGLNEQFF
TGTGCCAGCAGTTTAGCCGGGACAGGGCTCAATGAGCAGTTCTTC
>few|.|TRBJ1-4|TRBV20-1
CSARYGYGEKLFF
TGCAGTGCTAGATACGGGTACGGGGAAAAACTGTTTTTT
>many|TRBD1|TRBJ1-2|TRBV28
CASLGTGGGYGYTF
TGTGCCAGCCTTGGGACAGGGGGTGGCTATGGCTACACCTTC
>.|.|TRBJ2-5|TRBV20-1
CSANPVSGRYNEQYF
TGCAGTGCTAACCCCGTTTCCGGTCGTTACAATGAGCAGTACTTC
>.|TRBD2|TRBJ2-3|TRBV20-1
CSARDFRLALTDTQYF
TGCAGTGCTAGAGATTTCCGACTAGCCCTCACAGATACGCAGTATTTT
>many|TRBD2|TRBJ2-7|TRBV4-2
CASSQGLAGVLSEQYF
TGTGCCAGCAGCCAGGGACTAGCGGGAGTTCTCTCCGAGCAGTACTTC
>.|.|TRBJ1-5|TRBV28
CASSGAGRGNQPQHF
TGTGCCAGCAGTGGGGCGGGTAGGGGCAATCAGCCCCAGCATTTT
>few|TRBD1|TRBJ1-2|TRBV6-5
CASSYTTGDGYTF
TGTGCCAGCAGTTACACAACAGGGGATGGCTACACCTTC
>.|.|TRBJ1-1|TRBV12-3/TRBV12-4
CASSLIGVSTEAFF
TGTGCCAGCAGTTTAATAGGGGTCTCCACTGAAGCTTTCTTT
>few|.|TRBJ2-7|TRBV25-1
CASRPQPGSSYEQYF
TGTGCCAGCAGACCCCAGCCGGGGAGTTCGTACGAGCAGTACTTC
>.|.|TRBJ1-1|TRBV29-1
CSAGGLANVNTEAFF
TGCAGCGCCGGGGGGTTAGCTAATGTGAACACTGAAGCTTTCTTT
>.|.|TRBJ2-3|TRBV12-3/TRBV12-4
CASSARTVTDTQYF
TGTGCCAGCAGTGCAAGGACAGTAACAGATACGCAGTATTTT
>few|.|TRBJ2-7|TRBV7-2
CASQLYSGAGNYYEQYF
TGTGCCAGCCAATTATACTCGGGGGCGGGAAACTACTACGAGCAGTACTTC
>few|.|TRBJ2-5|TRBV5-1
CASSSAPKETQYF
TGCGCCAGCAGCTCAGCACCGAAAGAGACCCAGTACTTC
>few|.|TRBJ2-7|TRBV28
CASSLIPVSYEQYF
TGTGCCAGCAGTTTAATTCCGGTCTCCTACGAGCAGTACTTC
>few|TRBD1|TRBJ1-2|TRBV12-3/TRBV12-4
CASSFGQGSNYGYTF
TGTGCCAGCAGCTTCGGACAGGGGAGCAACTATGGCTACACCTTC
>.|TRBD1|TRBJ1-6|TRBV20-1
CSARRQGGLPLHF
TGCAGTGCTCGGAGACAGGGCGGGTTACCCCTCCACTTT
>few|TRBD1|TRBJ2-3|TRBV20-1
CSARDVQGDTDTQYF
TGCAGTGCTAGAGATGTCCAGGGGGACACAGATACGCAGTATTTT
>.|TRBD2|TRBJ2-1|TRBV20-1
CSVVRAGSQSQFF
TGCAGTGTAGTAAGAGCGGGATCCCAGTCGCAGTTCTTC
>.|.|TRBJ1-2|TRBV20-1
CSARVGSIYGYTF
TGCAGTGCTAGAGTGGGGTCCATCTATGGCTACACCTTC
>.|.|TRBJ1-6|TRBV6-1
CASSEKDGGISLHF
TGTGCCAGCAGTGAAAAGGATGGGGGGATTTCCCTCCACTTT
>.|.|TRBJ2-7|TRBV27
CASSLYQIPYEQYF
TGTGCCAGCAGTTTATACCAGATCCCCTACGAGCAGTACTTC
>few|.|TRBJ2-7|TRBV20-1
CSAIYDHYEQYF
TGCAGTGCTATCTACGACCACTACGAGCAGTACTTC
>few|TRBD1|TRBJ2-7|TRBV10-3
CAISELQGADEQYF
TGTGCCATCAGTGAACTACAGGGGGCCGACGAGCAGTACTTC
>.|.|TRBJ2-1|TRBV28
CASSSRGRYSYNEQFF
TGTGCCAGCAGTTCCCGGGGGCGATACTCCTACAATGAGCAGTTCTTC
>.|.|TRBJ2-5|TRBV7-7
CASADAGQETQYF
TGTGCTAGCGCCGACGCAGGACAAGAGACCCAGTACTTC
>.|.|TRBJ1-1|TRBV12-3/TRBV12-4
CASTPGDRRYFNTEAFF
TGTGCCAGCACCCCCGGAGACAGGAGGTATTTCAACACTGAAGCTTTCTTT
>few|TRBD1|TRBJ2-3|TRBV20-1
CSVEQGAEDTQYF
TGCAGCGTGGAACAGGGGGCGGAGGATACGCAGTATTTT
>.|.|TRBJ1-6|TRBV15
CATSRQGTYNSPLHF
TGTGCCACCAGCCGGCAGGGGACCTATAATTCACCCCTCCACTTT
>.|TRBD1|TRBJ2-7|TRBV7-9
CASSPGTGNQEQYF
TGTGCCAGCAGCCCCGGGACAGGGAATCAAGAGCAGTACTTC
>.|.|TRBJ2-3|TRBV4-1
CASSQETGMVRTDTQYF
TGCGCCAGCAGCCAAGAGACCGGGATGGTCCGCACAGATACGCAGTATTTT
>.|TRBD2|TRBJ2-3|TRBV7-6
CASSLRGLAGSTDTQYF
TGTGCCAGCAGCTTAAGGGGACTAGCGGGGTCGACAGATACGCAGTATTTT
>.|TRBD2|TRBJ2-5|TRBV12-3/TRBV12-4
CASRPRTSGNEQYF
TGTGCCAGCAGACCTCGGACTAGCGGCAATGAGCAGTACTTC
>few|TRBD2|TRBJ2-1|TRBV9
CASSALGTSGSNEQFF
TGTGCCAGCAGCGCCCTCGGGACTAGCGGGAGCAATGAGCAGTTCTTC
>.|.|TRBJ2-5|TRBV24-1
CATSAHQETQYF
TGTGCCACCAGTGCACACCAAGAGACCCAGTACTTC
>many|.|TRBJ2-4|TRBV6-6
CASRPTRGRVTKNIQYF
TGTGCCAGCAGACCTACCCGGGGGCGGGTCACCAAAAACATTCAGTACTTC
>few|TRBD2|TRBJ2-1|TRBV9
CASSVDRLAGGSDEQFF
TGTGCCAGCAGCGTAGACCGGCTAGCGGGAGGTTCGGATGAGCAGTTCTTC
>.|.|TRBJ2-7|TRBV5-1
CASSSSSRAYEQYF
TGCGCCAGCAGCTCCTCTAGTAGGGCCTACGAGCAGTACTTC
>many|TRBD2|TRBJ2-3|TRBV29-1
CSLKAGGTDTQYF
TGCAGCTTAAAAGCGGGAGGCACAGATACGCAGTATTTT
>once|.|TRBJ1-5|TRBV20-1
CSASRWAGNQPQHF
TGCAGTGCCTCGAGGTGGGCCGGCAATCAGCCCCAGCATTTT